The clone carrying this T cell receptor (beta chain) turned up a few times. The antigen is undetermined. V lost 2 bases, J lost 6 bases, and 11 bases lay in between. The CDR3 is 14 residues long. CDR1 and CDR2 (germline): SEHNR, FQNEAQ (reference sequence). Profiled with immunoSEQ multiplex PCR; TCRdb holds only in-frame clones, not every one. This table holds about 2.1 million clones, just under 95% found once. The data are from a study of shared clonotypes between healthy human individuals. Study observations and caveats: Researchers found naive subsets generally carried larger estimated richness than memory subsets.

Naive-designated CD8 cells lacked CD45RO, were positively enriched for CCR7, and omitted terminally differentiated effector memory CD45RA+ cells. Sequencing used naive CD8+ T cells from PBMCs. The V gene is TRBV7-9, the J gene TRBJ1-5, with TRBD1 as a possible D gene (6 bases). This receptor was taken from a man aged 18 to 29 in good health. Some clones in this sample may be carry-over from other donors' samples. The chain's CDR3 is CASSLTGRGQPQHF. The CDR3 region has the DNA TGTGCCAGCAGCTTAACAGGGAGAGGTCAGCCCCAGCATTTT.